Listed below are T cell receptor beta chains from one sample, sequenced in a study of blood T cell repertoires in COVID-19. The table came from immunoSEQ multiplex PCR; TCRdb's copy has only in-frame clones and leaves some out. The repertoire holds 150,000 to 200,000 clones, with roughly nine tenths as singletons. The sample was peripheral blood. Receptors were obtained from a woman in her twenties or thirties with active or convalescent COVID-19. The CDR3 runs from the conserved cysteine through the conserved F or W. The D gene is left open where the match is weak. Size is stated for part of the rows, as once, few or many counts, or as a class when the clone is expanded.

clone size | D gene | J gene | V gene | CDR3 DNA | CDR3 protein
NA | NA | TRBJ2-2 | TRBV25-1 | TGTGCCAGCAGAGCGACGGCTACGAACACCGGGGAGCTGTTTTTT | CASRATATNTGELFF
once | TRBD1 | TRBJ2-7 | TRBV9 | TGTGCCAGCAGCGTAGGCTGGGACAGGGGAGCCGAGCAGTACTTC | CASSVGWDRGAEQYF
NA | NA | TRBJ1-1 | TRBV19 | TGTGCCAGTAAAAGCCGTGCAGGCAGTCTGAGCACTGAAGCTTTCTTT | CASKSRAGSLSTEAFF
once | NA | TRBJ1-2 | TRBV3-1/TRBV3-2 | TGTGCCAGCAGCCTCATGGGGCTCCGCTATGGCTACACCTTC | CASSLMGLRYGYTF
NA | NA | TRBJ1-6 | TRBV19 | TGTGCCAGTAGTATAGGTTCCCCAGTGAATTCACCCCTCCACTTT | CASSIGSPVNSPLHF
NA | NA | TRBJ1-3 | TRBV11-3 | TGTGCCAGCAGCTTAGCCTCCGGAAACACCATATATTTT | CASSLASGNTIYF
NA | TRBD1 | TRBJ1-2 | TRBV19 | TGTGCCAGTACCCGCAAGGGGACAGGGGGTCATTTCTATGGCTACACCTTC | CASTRKGTGGHFYGYTF
NA | NA | TRBJ2-2 | TRBV9 | TGTGCCAGCACCCCGGGACACAACACCGGGGAGCTGTTTTTT | CASTPGHNTGELFF
NA | TRBD1 | TRBJ1-2 | TRBV5-8 | TGTGCCAGCAGCAAGATAGGGACAGTGACTAACTATGGCTACACCTTC | CASSKIGTVTNYGYTF
NA | NA | TRBJ2-7 | TRBV12-3/TRBV12-4 | TGTGCCAGCAGTCGCGGGACAGTGGGCGAGCAGTACTTC | CASSRGTVGEQYF
NA | NA | TRBJ1-2 | TRBV10-3 | TGTGCCATCAGTGAGGGGACTAGGGAGGTGGATGGCTACACCTTC | CAISEGTREVDGYTF
NA | TRBD1 | TRBJ1-4 | TRBV4-1 | TGCGCCAGCAGCCAAGATCCACTGCTCCGGACAGGCGTTCGTGAAAAACTGTTTTTT | CASSQDPLLRTGVREKLFF
NA | NA | TRBJ1-4 | TRBV27 | TGTGCCAGCAGAAACAGCGGGACCTCTGAAAAACTGTTTTTT | CASRNSGTSEKLFF
NA | NA | TRBJ2-3 | TRBV5-1 | TGCGCCAGCAGCTTGGGGGTGAGGGGCACAGATACGCAGTATTTT | CASSLGVRGTDTQYF
NA | NA | TRBJ1-4 | TRBV28 | TGTGCCAGCAGTTTAATCCGTAATGAAAAACTGTTTTTT | CASSLIRNEKLFF
once | NA | TRBJ1-2 | TRBV29-1 | TGCAGCGTTAGTCCCAGGGGTTATGGCTACACCTTC | CSVSPRGYGYTF
NA | NA | TRBJ1-1 | TRBV7-2 | TGTGCCAGCAGCTTAGTTAGCGACGTCACTGAAGCTTTCTTT | CASSLVSDVTEAFF
NA | NA | TRBJ2-7 | TRBV6-5 | TGTGCCAGCAGCCTACCCCTCGAGCAGTACTTC | CASSLPLEQYF
NA | TRBD1 | TRBJ1-1 | TRBV11-2 | TGTGCCAGCAGCGGGGACAGCGATCTGAACACTGAAGCTTTCTTT | CASSGDSDLNTEAFF
NA | NA | TRBJ2-7 | TRBV6-5 | TGTGCCAGCAGTTACCGGGAAGAGCAGTACTTC | CASSYREEQYF
NA | TRBD1 | TRBJ1-1 | TRBV6-5 | TGTGCCAGCAGTCCGACAGGGTATGAAGCTTTCTTT | CASSPTGYEAFF
NA | TRBD2 | TRBJ2-3 | TRBV10-1 | TGCGCCAGCAGTGAGTCCCAACTAGCGGGAGAGACAGATACGCAGTATTTT | CASSESQLAGETDTQYF
NA | TRBD2 | TRBJ2-1 | TRBV7-9 | TGTGCCAGCAGCTTAGGACTAGCGGGAGGCGGCTCCTACAATGAGCAGTTCTTC | CASSLGLAGGGSYNEQFF
NA | TRBD2 | TRBJ2-1 | TRBV2 | TGTGCCAGCAGTGCCCTACTAGCGGGCGGCTACAATGAGCAGTTCTTC | CASSALLAGGYNEQFF
NA | TRBD1 | TRBJ2-7 | TRBV11-2 | TGTGCCAGCAGCCTTAGGGGCAGGACAGGGGGCCTGAACGAGCAGTACTTC | CASSLRGRTGGLNEQYF
NA | TRBD1 | TRBJ2-2 | TRBV5-1 | TGCGCCAGCAGCTATCGGACAGGGGGCAGGACCGGGGAGCTGTTTTTT | CASSYRTGGRTGELFF
NA | TRBD2 | TRBJ2-5 | TRBV15 | TGTGCCACCAGCAGAGATCCGGCTGGACTAGCGGGAGTCCTCCGCCAAGAGACCCAGTACTTC | CATSRDPAGLAGVLRQETQYF
once | NA | TRBJ2-1 | TRBV18 | TGTGCCAGCTCAGTCCAATACTCGGTTGAGCAGTTCTTC | CASSVQYSVEQFF
NA | NA | TRBJ1-3 | TRBV5-1 | TGCGCCAGCAGCGGAACAGGGATCTCTGGAAACACCATATATTTT | CASSGTGISGNTIYF
NA | TRBD1 | TRBJ1-2 | TRBV29-1 | TGCAGCGCTCTACGGACAGGGAGAGACGGCTACACCTTC | CSALRTGRDGYTF